Described below is a single TCR beta chain sequence and its context. The data stem from a study of T cells after somatic rescue of genetic block. The protocol was immunoSEQ multiplex PCR, while the TCRdb copy is restricted to in-frame clones and leaves out a portion. The table includes about 110,000 clones, approximately 90% detected once. What was sequenced was peripheral blood mononuclear cells (PBMCs). This sequence originates from a woman aged 18-29 years.

CDR3 DNA: TGTGCCAGCAGCTTAGGGACCGATCCATCCATGAACACTGAAGCTTTCTTT. This codes for CASSLGTDPSMNTEAFF. V is TRBV7-9 and J is TRBJ1-1; D gene ambiguous. Germline lookup yields CDR1 SEHNR and CDR2 FQNEAQ (reference sequence). The CDR3 extends over 17 amino acids. Trimming took off 1 base at V and 0 bases at J, with 15 bases between the two ends.